What follows are 23 T cell receptor beta chains derived from one specimen sequenced in a study of blood T cell repertoires in COVID-19. Here immunoSEQ multiplex PCR was the method, and the copy in TCRdb shows in-frame clones only, minus some. Among 250,000 to 350,000 clones listed, 87% were seen once. Sample: peripheral blood. Receptors were obtained from a woman between 50 and 59 years old who had recovered from COVID-19.

The V call is TRBV6-5, the J call TRBJ2-4; D is perhaps TRBD1 (6 bases). Germline-derived CDR1 and CDR2 are MNHEY and SVGAGI. V gave up 5 bases and J gave up 7 bases, with 6 bases separating them. The CDR3 contains 11 residues. CDR3 sequence: CASSTGNIQYF. Here the CDR3 DNA reads TGTGCCAGCAGTACAGGGAACATTCAGTACTTC.

The chain is built from TRBV5-5 and TRBJ1-1; D not resolved. Trimming cost V 5 bases and J 4 bases, with 18 bases left between them. CDR3 length: 15 residues. Germline values: CDR1 SGHKS, CDR2 YYEKEE (reference sequence). CDR3 region: CASSWGAFGGTEAFF. CDR3 coding DNA: TGTGCCAGCAGTTGGGGAGCATTCGGAGGCACTGAAGCTTTCTTT.

The chain employs TRBV11-3 and TRBJ2-7; perhaps TRBD2 as D (6 bases). CDR3 size: 15 residues. Germline CDR1 is SGHNT and CDR2 is YENEEA. V gave up 0 bases and J gave up 7 bases, with 16 bases separating them. The CDR3 sequence is CASSLEGGTSREQYF. CDR3 nucleotides: TGTGCCAGCAGCTTAGAGGGGGGAACCTCGCGGGAGCAGTACTTC.

The genes are TRBV4-3 and TRBJ1-2; no reliable D call. V dropped 1 base and J dropped 6 bases, with 6 bases sitting between them. Germline CDR1 LGHNA, CDR2 YSLEER. This CDR3 comprises 12 residues. CDR3 sequence (DNA): TGCGCCAGCAGCCAAGCTTCTCATGGCTACACCTTC. Translating gives CASSQASHGYTF.

Here the CDR3 reads CASSDDPYGSYNEQFF. The CDR3 DNA is TGTGCCAGCAGTGATGATCCTTACGGTTCCTACAATGAGCAGTTCTTC. The chain combines TRBV6-4 with TRBJ2-1; D gene ambiguous. Germline CDR1 MRHNA, CDR2 SNTAGT. The CDR3 length is 16 residues. Trimming pared 3 bases from V and 1 base from J, leaving 13 bases between.

The genes are TRBV9 and TRBJ2-7, with TRBD2 matching over 8 bases. V lost 2 bases and J lost 6; bases outside the gene matches: 16. The CDR3 is made up of 17 amino acids. Germline V gene data show CDR1 as SGDLS and CDR2 as YYNGEE. CDR3 sequence reads: CASSVGPSGSPLLEQYF. In DNA, the CDR3 is TGTGCCAGCAGCGTCGGTCCGAGCGGGAGTCCCCTCCTCGAGCAGTACTTC.

The gene calls are TRBV28 and TRBJ2-1, with D possibly matching TRBD2 (7 bases). V lost 7 bases and J 4 bases, leaving 17 bases between the germline ends. Germline lookup yields CDR1 MDHEN and CDR2 SYDVKM. There are 15 residues in the CDR3. CDR3 coding DNA: TGTGCCAGCACCCCCGGGGGAGGGGGTTACAATGAGCAGTTCTTC. Protein product: CASTPGGGGYNEQFF.

The chain joins TRBV19 to TRBJ2-1; 8 bases align to TRBD2. This CDR3 spans 15 amino acids. The V gene end was trimmed by 6 bases and the J gene end by 7 bases; junction bases not matched to a gene: 11. CDR1 and CDR2 from the germline V gene are LNHDA and SQIVND (reference sequence). For the CDR3, the DNA is TGTGCCAGTAGCAACTTAGCGGGATATCAGAATGAGCAGTTCTTC. Protein sequence: CASSNLAGYQNEQFF.

V is TRBV27 and J is TRBJ1-1; D not resolved. V was clipped by 0 bases and J by 1 base, with 9 bases between them. Germline V gene data show CDR1 as MNHEY and CDR2 as SMNVEV (reference sequence). The CDR3 spans 15 residues. CDR3 sequence reads: CASSLSPSSNTEAFF. For the CDR3, the DNA is TGTGCCAGCAGTTTATCCCCGAGCTCGAACACTGAAGCTTTCTTT.

As DNA, the CDR3 is TGTGCCAGTAGTCCCCGACAGGGCGCGAACACTGAAGCTTTCTTT. Protein sequence: CASSPRQGANTEAFF. The chain carries TRBV19 and TRBJ1-1, with 7 bases lining up with TRBD1. The CDR3 length is 15 residues. V dropped 5 bases and J dropped 1; count of bases not matched to a gene: 7. In germline, CDR1 is LNHDA, CDR2 SQIVND (reference sequence).

The gene calls are TRBV16 and TRBJ1-3; 9 nucleotides match TRBD1. There are 17 residues in the CDR3. V dropped 1 base and J dropped 4; count of bases not matched to a gene: 8. Germline assignment: CDR1 KGHSY and CDR2 FQNENV. This CDR3 reads CASSQFKRTGVGNTIYF. CDR3 sequence (DNA): TGTGCCAGCAGCCAATTTAAGAGGACAGGGGTCGGAAACACCATATATTTT.

This CDR3 reads CASSVGQEVSYEQYF. As DNA, the CDR3 is TGTGCCAGCAGCGTAGGTCAGGAGGTTAGCTACGAGCAGTACTTC. J is TRBJ2-7 and V is TRBV9; a possible D gene is TRBD2 (5 bases). CDR1 and CDR2 from the germline V gene are SGDLS and YYNGEE. Trimming left V 0 bases short and J 3 bases short, with 13 bases between. This CDR3 has 15 residues.

In this sample, this clone turned up once. The V and J genes are TRBV3-1 (or the pseudogene TRBV3-2) and TRBJ2-3; D gene uncertain. The V end lost 2 bases, the J end lost 4 bases, and 13 bases lay between the germline ends. This CDR3 is 15 amino acids long. Germline V gives CDR1 LGHDT, CDR2 YNNKEL (reference sequence). The CDR3 region is CASSQRSGISDTQYF. As DNA, the CDR3 is TGTGCCAGCAGCCAACGGTCAGGTATTTCAGATACGCAGTATTTT.

The chain links TRBV5-6 to TRBJ1-2; 8 nucleotides line up with TRBD1. The V gene's germline CDR1 is SGHDT and CDR2 YYEEEE. The ends lost 4 bases at V and 7 bases at J; junction bases unmatched: 6. This CDR3 comprises 13 residues. CDR3 residues: CASSRRTGFGYTF. The CDR3 nucleotides read TGTGCCAGCAGCCGCCGGACAGGGTTTGGCTACACCTTC.

The rearrangement uses TRBV19 and TRBJ1-1; unclear D gene. Germline V gives CDR1 LNHDA, CDR2 SQIVND (reference sequence). The V end lost 5 bases, the J end lost 1 base, and 8 bases lay between the germline ends. CDR3 length: 13 residues. The CDR3 nucleotides read TGTGCCAGTAGTTTGACTCGGAACACTGAAGCTTTCTTT. As protein: CASSLTRNTEAFF.

The chain combines TRBV7-2 with TRBJ1-2; 8 bases fit TRBD1. Germline values: CDR1 SGHTA, CDR2 FQGNSA. CDR3 length equals 13 residues. The V segment lost 5 bases and the J segment 8 bases; nucleotides outside the gene matches: 7. In DNA form, the CDR3 reads TGTGCCAGCAGCCTAGGACAGGGTCAAGGCTACACCTTC. Protein: CASSLGQGQGYTF.

V and J are TRBV27 and TRBJ2-3, with 7 positions matching TRBD1. V lost 2 bases to trimming and J lost 3 bases; unmatched junction nucleotides: 8. From germline, CDR1 is MNHEY and CDR2 SMNVEV (reference sequence). CDR3 length: 16 residues. CDR3: CASSLKGGFLTDTQYF. DNA of the CDR3: TGTGCCAGCAGTTTAAAAGGGGGCTTCTTGACAGATACGCAGTATTTT.

V usage is TRBV5-4 and J usage is TRBJ1-2, with 7 bases identical to TRBD1. V lost 3 bases to trimming and J lost 4 bases; unmatched junction nucleotides: 3. Germline V gene lookup returns CDR1 SGHNT and CDR2 YYREEE (reference sequence). The CDR3 is 13 residues long. CDR3 sequence (DNA): TGTGCCAGCAGCTCGGGACAGACCTATGGCTACACCTTC. Its protein product is CASSSGQTYGYTF.

The CDR3 bases are TGTGCCAGCAGTTTATCGCCAGGGATGATGGACTATGGCTACACCTTC. It codes for CASSLSPGMMDYGYTF. V and J are TRBV27 and TRBJ1-2; D might be TRBD1 (5 bases). CDR3 length: 16 residues. Trimming took 0 bases from V and 3 from J, leaving 14 bases between them. The germline V gene has CDR1 MNHEY and CDR2 SMNVEV (reference sequence).

The V gene is TRBV21-1, the J gene TRBJ1-2; TRBD1 reflects the table's D call only, with no check against the DNA. TRBV21-1 is a documented pseudogene. The CDR3 has 18 amino acids. CDR3: CASSKVVRTGTTNYGYTF. The DNA of the CDR3 is TGTGCCAGCAGCAAAGTGGTCCGGACAGGAACTACAAACTATGGCTACACCTTC.

V and J are TRBV5-6 and TRBJ1-2; TRBD1 agrees at 8 bases. CDR1 is SGHDT, CDR2 YYEEEE, per germline. The CDR3 sequence is 13 residues long. Losses at the gene ends were 2 bases for V and 7 bases for J; bases not matched to a gene: 4. As DNA, the CDR3 is TGTGCCAGCAGCTTTACCACAGGGGGTGGCTACACCTTC. Translating gives CASSFTTGGGYTF.

The V call is TRBV5-1, the J call TRBJ1-1; 7 nucleotides agree with TRBD1. V shed 4 bases and J 5 bases; nucleotides not matched to a gene: 8. The CDR3 is 14 amino acids. Germline-derived CDR1 and CDR2 are SGHRS and YFSETQ. The CDR3 region is CASSPYRGGTEAFF. The CDR3 DNA is TGCGCCAGCAGCCCTTACAGGGGTGGGACTGAAGCTTTCTTT.

This clone was detected once. The chain links TRBV27 to TRBJ2-5; 12 nucleotides match TRBD2. Looked up from germline, CDR1 is MNHEY and CDR2 is SMNVEV (reference sequence). J gave up 5 bases and V 5 bases, and 6 bases lay outside the gene matches. The CDR3 spans 15 residues. Here the CDR3 DNA reads TGTGCCAGCAGTCCGAGACTAGCGGGGGCTGAGACCCAGTACTTC. Amino acids: CASSPRLAGAETQYF.